Listed here are 24 T cell receptor beta chains from one sample, sequenced in a study of blood T cell repertoires in COVID-19. Sequenced by immunoSEQ multiplex PCR; TCRdb stores in-frame clones only, minus some. The sample includes 99,000 or so clones, about 75% of them seen just once. The sequencing input was peripheral blood. These receptor sequences come from a woman between 65 and 79 years old with acute or convalescent COVID-19.

The chain links TRBV7-9 to TRBJ2-5, with TRBD2 identical over 9 bases. V shed 5 bases, J shed 0 bases, and the junction held 4 bases outside the gene matches. CDR1 SEHNR and CDR2 FQNEAQ come from the germline V gene (reference sequence). There are 15 residues in the CDR3. This CDR3 is CASSQGLAYQETQYF. In nucleotides, the CDR3 is TGTGCCAGCAGCCAGGGACTAGCTTACCAAGAGACCCAGTACTTC. The full variable domain, rest sourced from reference TRBV7-9 and TRBJ2-5, is DTGVSQNPRHKITKRGQNVTFRCDPISEHNRLYWYRQTLGQGPEFLTYFQNEAQLEKSRLLSDRFSAERPKGSFSTLEIQRTEQGDSAMYLCASSQGLAYQETQYFGPGTRLLVL.

The gene calls are TRBV18 and TRBJ1-2, with 9 nucleotides matching TRBD1. The V segment lost 0 bases and the J segment 5 bases; nucleotides outside the gene matches: 7. CDR1 is KGHSH and CDR2 is LQKENI in the germline V gene. The CDR3 length is 16 residues. CDR3 region: CASSPPSTGGDYGYTF. CDR3 DNA: TGTGCCAGCTCACCACCCTCGACAGGGGGAGATTATGGCTACACCTTC.

The V gene is TRBV5-5, the J gene TRBJ1-5; no clear D. V was shortened by 2 bases and J by 0 bases, with 9 bases between the two germline ends. Germline V gene sequence: CDR1 SGHKS, CDR2 YYEKEE (reference sequence). The CDR3 has 15 amino acids. The chain's CDR3 is CASSFTGNSNQPQHF. The CDR3 nucleotides read TGTGCCAGCAGCTTTACGGGAAATAGCAATCAGCCCCAGCATTTT.

The genes are TRBV7-8 and TRBJ1-1, with D perhaps matching TRBD1 (6 bases). The germline gives CDR1 SGHVS, CDR2 FQNEAQ. V dropped 2 bases and J dropped 0 bases, with 10 bases sitting between them. The CDR3 runs to 15 residues. CDR3 in amino acids: CASSLQGRLNTEAFF. DNA of the CDR3: TGTGCCAGCAGCTTACAGGGGCGTCTGAACACTGAAGCTTTCTTT.

The chain employs TRBV6-5 and TRBJ1-1; tentative D call: TRBD1 (6 bases). Germline CDR1 reads MNHEY; CDR2 reads SVGAGI. Trimming took off 4 bases at V and 4 bases at J, with 7 bases between the two ends. The CDR3 extends over 12 amino acids. The chain's CDR3 is CASSSRGTEAFF. The CDR3 coding sequence is TGTGCCAGCAGTTCCAGGGGCACTGAAGCTTTCTTT.

This clone was observed a few times. This sequence joins TRBV6-4 and TRBJ1-2, with TRBD1 matching 9 bases. Germline V gives CDR1 MRHNA, CDR2 SNTAGT. The CDR3 is 12 amino acids. V shed 9 bases and J 4 bases; nucleotides not matched to a gene: 3. The CDR3 loop reads CASSQGAYGYTF. The CDR3 DNA follows: TGTGCCAGTTCACAGGGGGCCTATGGCTACACCTTC.

V is TRBV7-9 and J is TRBJ1-6, with D perhaps matching TRBD1 (5 bases). Between the trimmed V and J ends, which lost 4 bases and 7 bases, there was a span of 14 bases. The CDR3 loop spans 15 amino acids. Germline V CDR1 and CDR2: SEHNR, FQNEAQ (reference sequence). DNA of the CDR3: TGTGCCAGCAGCTCCCCTGGCAGGGCCAATTCACCCCTCCACTTT. Protein sequence: CASSSPGRANSPLHF.

This clone was found many times. In DNA, the CDR3 is TGTGCCAGCAGCCCTCTGAGGGCGGTAGGAGATTCACCCCTCCACTTT. Amino acids: CASSPLRAVGDSPLHF. The chain links TRBV7-9 to TRBJ1-6; D not resolved. The CDR3 consists of 16 residues. Deletions cut 5 bases from V and 8 bases from J, with 19 bases between. Germline V lookup: CDR1 SEHNR, CDR2 FQNEAQ (reference sequence).

The J gene is TRBJ2-3, the V gene TRBV6-5; 8 nucleotides agree with TRBD2. The germline CDR1 and CDR2 sequences are MNHEY and SVGAGI. Unmatched junction bases numbered 10, after V lost 4 bases and J lost 4 bases. This CDR3 spans 16 amino acids. The CDR3 DNA is TGTGCCAGCAGTTCCCCGTGGCGGGGGGTACCAGATACGCAGTATTTT. Its protein is CASSSPWRGVPDTQYF.

V is TRBV7-8 and J is TRBJ2-7; possible D gene TRBD2, 5 bases. CDR3 length: 18 amino acids. V lost 0 bases to trimming and J lost 3 bases, with 21 bases between them. Germline loops: CDR1 SGHVS, CDR2 FQNEAQ. CDR3 residues: CASSLASGDLRGYYEQYF. The CDR3 region has the DNA TGTGCCAGCAGCTTAGCGTCCGGCGACCTCCGAGGGTACTACGAGCAGTACTTC.

The chain joins TRBV5-1 to TRBJ1-1; tentatively, D is TRBD1 (6 bases). The CDR3 consists of 14 residues. V dropped 2 bases and J dropped 4 bases, with 12 bases sitting between them. The V gene's germline CDR1 is SGHRS and CDR2 YFSETQ. The chain's CDR3 is CASSFDRRGTEAFF. The CDR3 DNA reads TGCGCCAGCAGCTTCGACAGGAGAGGCACTGAAGCTTTCTTT.

The V call is TRBV5-6, the J call TRBJ2-7, with D possibly TRBD2 on 6 matching bases. CDR3 length equals 13 residues. V lost 2 bases and J 6 bases, leaving 12 bases between the germline ends. Germline CDR1 SGHDT, CDR2 YYEEEE. DNA of the CDR3: TGTGCCAGCAGCTTTTTTCGGAGGGGCGAGCAGTACTTC. Protein: CASSFFRRGEQYF.

This clone appeared a single time. Other DNA variants within this sample encode the same CDR3. This sequence joins TRBV6-6 and TRBJ1-1; 10 nucleotides line up with TRBD1. This CDR3 spans 15 amino acids. Trimming removed 2 bases from V and 4 bases from J; junction bases left unmatched: 4. Germline CDR1 MNHNY, CDR2 SVGAGI (reference sequence). The chain's CDR3 is CASSYPGQGSTEAFF. CDR3 DNA: TGTGCCAGCAGTTACCCGGGACAGGGGAGCACTGAAGCTTTCTTT.

The chain uses TRBV2 and TRBJ2-2; D is uncertain. The CDR3 consists of 13 residues. V lost 2 bases to trimming and J lost 9 bases, with 10 bases between them. CDR1 is SNHLY and CDR2 is FYNNEI in the germline V gene. The CDR3 reads CASSEQSLRELFF. In DNA form, the CDR3 reads TGTGCCAGCAGTGAACAGTCCCTGCGGGAGCTGTTTTTT.

The rearrangement joins TRBV24-1 to TRBJ2-2, with TRBD2 matching 7 bases. The CDR3 length is 17 residues. V lost 3 bases, J lost 3 bases, and 9 bases stayed unmatched. The V gene's germline CDR1 is KGHDR and CDR2 SFDVKD. The CDR3 loop is CATSDPSGRADTGELFF. CDR3 DNA sequence: TGTGCCACCAGTGATCCCTCGGGGAGGGCCGACACCGGGGAGCTGTTTTTT.

The chain has TRBV5-1 and TRBJ1-4; 12 positions match TRBD1. Germline CDR1 is SGHRS and CDR2 is YFSETQ. V was pared by 3 bases and J by 6 bases, with 3 bases of the junction left unmatched. The CDR3 length is 15 residues. CDR3 loop: CASSSGTGGYEKLFF. The CDR3 nucleotides read TGCGCCAGCAGCTCAGGGACAGGGGGCTATGAAAAACTGTTTTTT.

Only a few counts were recorded for this clone. The chain has TRBV7-2 and TRBJ1-1, with a tentative D call TRBD1 (6 bases). Germline values: CDR1 SGHTA, CDR2 FQGNSA. V lost 7 bases to trimming and J lost 4 bases, with 16 bases between them. CDR3 length equals 14 residues. CDR3 in amino acids: CASTQQGLGTEAFF. CDR3 DNA sequence: TGTGCCAGCACCCAACAGGGCCTGGGCACTGAAGCTTTCTTT.

This clone was recorded only once. This chain joins TRBV6-5 and TRBJ1-2; unclear D gene. CDR3 length: 14 amino acids. Looked up from germline, CDR1 is MNHEY and CDR2 is SVGAGI. The V and J ends lost 0 bases and 4 bases respectively, with 9 bases between them. DNA for the CDR3: TGTGCCAGCAGTTACTCGAGGGAGGGCTATGGCTACACCTTC. Protein product: CASSYSREGYGYTF.

The V and J genes are TRBV7-7 and TRBJ2-5; 14 nucleotides agree with TRBD2. CDR3 size: 16 residues. Germline trimming cut 6 bases from V and 0 bases from J; bases unmatched to any gene: 3. Germline CDR1 reads SSHAT; CDR2 reads FNYEAQ (reference sequence). The CDR3 DNA reads as TGTGCCAGCAGACCGGGACTAGCGGGGGACCAAGAGACCCAGTACTTC. Its protein product is CASRPGLAGDQETQYF.

This rearrangement joins TRBV27 to TRBJ1-4; the D gene is possibly TRBD1 (5 bases). Between the trimmed V and J ends, which lost 5 bases and 6 bases, there was a span of 13 bases. CDR1 and CDR2 from the germline V gene are MNHEY and SMNVEV (reference sequence). CDR3 length equals 14 residues. CDR3 sequence: CASSLYQGDEKLFF. CDR3 nucleotide sequence: TGTGCCAGCAGTCTGTACCAAGGGGATGAAAAACTGTTTTTT.

The chain is built from TRBV6-5 and TRBJ1-2; D remains ambiguous. This CDR3 contains 15 residues. The germline V gene has CDR1 MNHEY and CDR2 SVGAGI. V was clipped by 0 bases and J by 7 bases, with 15 bases between them. CDR3 loop: CASSYSGGMLAGYTF. Here the CDR3 DNA reads TGTGCCAGCAGTTACTCGGGAGGGATGTTGGCTGGCTACACCTTC.

The gene calls are TRBV7-9 and TRBJ1-3, with 9 bases fitting TRBD1. V was clipped by 5 bases and J by 8 bases; unmatched bases: 7. Germline loops: CDR1 SEHNR, CDR2 FQNEAQ (reference sequence). The CDR3 spans 14 residues. The CDR3 coding sequence is TGTGCCAGCAGCCCGGGGGACAGGGAGGACACCATATATTTT. Encoded protein: CASSPGDREDTIYF.

The rearrangement joins TRBV30 to TRBJ2-2; tentatively, D is TRBD1 (6 bases). CDR3 size: 14 residues. Germline V gene data show CDR1 as GTSNPN and CDR2 as SVGIG (reference sequence). CDR3 region: CAVNRELLTGELFF. CDR3 sequence (DNA): TGTGCGGTAAACAGGGAACTTCTCACCGGGGAGCTGTTTTTT.

The rearrangement joins TRBV5-4 to TRBJ2-1, with unresolved D. In germline, CDR1 is SGHNT, CDR2 YYREEE (reference sequence). This CDR3 comprises 11 residues. Trimming removed 3 bases at V and 5 bases at J, with 3 bases between. The CDR3 DNA sequence: TGTGCCAGCAGCTCAAACAATGAGCAGTTCTTC. This codes for CASSSNNEQFF. The full variable domain, its missing parts supplied by reference TRBV5-4 and TRBJ2-1, is ETGVTQSPTHLIKTRGQQVTLRCSSQSGHNTVSWYQQALGQGPQFIFQYYREEENGRGNFPPRFSGLQFPNYSSELNVNALELDDSALYLCASSSNNEQFFGPGTRLTVL.